The sequence of this T cell receptor (beta chain) was determined in a study of T cells after yellow fever vaccination (dated by TCRdb to between 2018 and 2021). Study-wide context: The SMART-Seq v4 Ultra Low Input RNA kit was used to prepare libraries from fractions with low cell numbers. To track T-cell clones before and after primary and booster YFV17D yellow fever vaccination, bulk TCR alpha and beta repertoires were sequenced longitudinally. Two healthy male donors, one aged 18 to 29 and one aged 30 to 39 years, made up the cohort. Blood was drawn at multiple timepoints before and after primary and secondary immunization, with bulk PBMC replicates and cell subsets isolated.

A remark on this clonotype: Its binding antigen is unknown. The record has no base qualities; no much larger clone is one base away.

Study-level results and caveats: FACS-sorted repertoires could contain abundant contaminating clonotypes from the bulk population, so computational filtering was required. Compared with the primary T-cell response, the secondary T-cell response was weaker but faster, peaking on day 5 rather than day 15. The study included only a couple of donors, which limits how far the findings can be generalized. A small fraction of clonotypes showed up in both the CD4 and CD8 compartments, probably as a result of convergent recombination. After the booster, most clones that had expanded after primary vaccination were detected again (approximately 95% of CD4 and around 88% of CD8), suggesting broad maintenance of memory.

According to the study, the label for this sample's treatment or condition signals: live attenuated yellow fever vaccine strain. At every blood-draw timepoint, two biological replicates of bulk PBMCs were collected. A standard Ficoll-Paque protocol was used to isolate PBMCs from peripheral blood. TriZol was used to extract RNA from bulk PBMCs, from CD4 and CD8 fractions, and from dextramer-positive and dextramer-negative fractions. TCR cDNA was synthesized by 5'RACE template switching, which introduced a universal primer site and unique molecular identifiers. cDNA synthesis was primed from both the TCR alpha and TCR beta constant segments. Library amplification used two PCR steps, and the second PCR step added sample barcodes and sequencing adapters. Sequencing of libraries was done on Illumina HiSeq 2500 (2x100 bp) or NovaSeq (2x150 bp). The authors' analysis ran thus. MIGEC was used to demultiplex reads and collapse the reads into UMI consensus sequences, and MiXCR was used for V(D)J alignment. Vaccine-responding clonotypes were identified with edgeR using replicate PBMC samples, with FDR below 0.01 and a log2 fold change above 5 up to day 15 being required. Each bulk clonotype was labeled CD4 or CD8 based on which sequenced repertoire, CD4 or CD8, contained the clonotype at higher abundance. Using fastp at Q25 and MiXCR, TCRdb reprocessed the public reads and kept productive beta chains. When rows share a CDR3 protein, they turn into one entry using the most common DNA and genes. TCRdb, not the authors, supplied the V and J calls. The sample yields almost 600,000 distinct CDR3 sequences; less than 15% were counted once. 11% to 15% of the sample is taken by the ten largest.

This specimen was PBMCs, taken on the day of the yellow fever booster vaccination. The sequence derives from a man under 40 who received the YFV17D yellow fever vaccine.

The CDR3: CASSLFKGREAFF. Here is the DNA: TGTGCCAGCAGTTTATTTAAGGGGCGCGAGGCTTTCTTT. In this chain, TRBV12-3 or TRBV12-4 is recombined with TRBJ1-1; perhaps TRBD1 is the D gene, with 5 bases matching. CDR3 length: 13 amino acids, cysteine to phenylalanine. Here the CDR3 DNA is all that survives: 39 bases in frame from base 1. The junction shows trimming of 2 bases on V and 11 bases on J, plus 15 bases between the germline ends.